The present T cell receptor beta chain was sequenced within a study of T and B cells in COVID-19 patients. Turning to the study itself: Peripheral blood came from COVID-19 patients with active infection or after recovery.

Each TRB amplification used about 220-500 ng of genomic DNA from blood. BIOMED2 TRB-A/B primer pools were used in multiplex TRB PCR. TCRdb used MiXCR to reprocess the multiplex PCR reads, holding one entry per CDR3 protein. The data hold around 8,400 distinct CDR3 sequences, with around 30% observed a single time. The CDR3 runs 14 residues. The germline gives CDR1 MNHEY, CDR2 SVGEGT. V was shortened by 7 bases and J by 5 bases, with 17 bases between the two germline ends. This clonotype showed up just a few times. The chain employs TRBV6-2 or TRBV6-3 and TRBJ2-5; tentative D call: TRBD2 (6 bases). The sequenced sample consisted of blood. This receptor was identified in a human donor who had recovered from COVID-19. CDR3 protein: CASMGIGGGETQYF. The DNA of the CDR3 is TGTGCCAGCATGGGAATCGGTGGGGGGGAGACCCAGTACTTC.